The T cell receptor beta chain described here comes from a study of CD8 T cells in Susac syndrome. RNA totalling roughly 0.45 to 1 ug underwent reverse transcription with random hexamers. Multiplex immunoSEQ PCR targeted 54 Vbeta and 13 Jbeta TCR beta segments. TCRdb re-analysed the immunoSEQ multiplex PCR reads in MiXCR, keeping a single row per CDR3 protein. Of 69,000 or so distinct CDR3 sequences in the sample, just under 95% are singletons; the top ten hold over 0.2%. The CDR3 is 18 residues long. Germline CDR1 and CDR2: SGHTA and FQGTGA. V lost 0 bases to trimming and J lost 1 base; unmatched junction nucleotides: 3. High-throughput TCR beta sequencing covered peripheral CD8+ and CD4+ T cells.

Sequencing used CD8+ T cells from PBMCs. This TCR came from a human donor in good health. The J gene is TRBJ2-3, the V gene TRBV7-3; 14 positions match TRBD2. The DNA of the CDR3 is TGTGCCAGCAGCTTAACGCCGGGACTAGCGGGGGGCACAGATACGCAGTATTTT. This sequence encodes CASSLTPGLAGGTDTQYF.